The clone carrying this T cell receptor (beta chain) was detected ten times or more. Stated time point: newly diagnosed GD, antithyroid drugs for less than 3 months. From RNA extracted from PBMCs, the TCR library was made. Building of the TCR beta libraries involved iRepertoire HTBI primers and Arm-PCR of CDR3 regions. In TCRdb, the multiplex PCR reads were re-called with MiXCR into one record per CDR3 protein. The repertoire holds around 420,000 distinct CDR3 sequences, with over 12% as singletons. These data are taken from a study of regulatory T cells in long-lasting Graves disease. These data are also associated with another study on T cells in Graves' hyperthyroidism and ophthalmopathy. According to that study: Newly diagnosed hyperthyroidism patients aged 18 to 65 years had disease lasting under 2 months.

The sample here was peripheral blood mononuclear cells (PBMCs), taken at new diagnosis, from a patient treated with antithyroid drugs. The TCR sequence derives from a woman aged 40 to 49 with Graves disease.

Here the CDR3 DNA reads TGTGCCAGCTCACCAGGGACGGCCGACCGCGAGCAGTACTTC. As protein: CASSPGTADREQYF. The chain recombines TRBV18 with TRBJ2-7; possibly TRBD1 or TRBD2 for D (5 bases each). Trimming took 2 bases from V and 6 from J, leaving 14 bases between them. From germline, CDR1 is KGHSH and CDR2 LQKENI. This CDR3 comprises 14 residues. Full variable domain (outside the CDR3, taken from reference TRBV18 and TRBJ2-7): NAGVMQNPRHLVRRRGQEARLRCSPMKGHSHVYWYRQLPEEGLKFMVYLQKENIIDESGMPKERFSAEFPKEGPSILRIQQVVRGDSAAYFCASSPGTADREQYFGPGTRLTVT.